This T cell receptor (beta chain) was sequenced in a study of early T cells in non-severe SARS-CoV-2 infection. Trimming removed 3 bases at V and 10 bases at J, with 15 bases between. The CDR3 extends over 13 amino acids. From germline, CDR1 is DFQATT and CDR2 SNEGSKA (reference sequence). From the 5' RACE reads, TCRdb called clonotypes with MiXCR, one entry per CDR3 protein. The table records 25,000 to 35,000 distinct CDR3 sequences, around 7% of them present only once. The sequence derives from an adult who was a healthcare worker with PCR-confirmed SARS-CoV-2 infection or an uninfected control (not recorded which). Input material: whole blood. The chain has TRBV20-1 and TRBJ1-4; D is ambiguous. For the CDR3, the DNA is TGCAGTGCTAGTCCGAGAGTTCATGGAAAACTGTTTTTT. Translation: CSASPRVHGKLFF.